Shown below are 28 T cell receptor beta chains from a single sample sequenced in a study of blood T cell repertoires in COVID-19. Assay used: immunoSEQ multiplex PCR; TCRdb lists only in-frame clones, some missing. Counted here are 130,000 or so clones, 80% occurring once; the ten biggest clones make up around 25%. The sequenced material came from peripheral blood. Source of these receptors: a human donor in a cohort sampled during active COVID-19.

This chain joins TRBV18 and TRBJ2-3; 7 nucleotides line up with TRBD1. The CDR3 covers 15 residues. The V and J ends lost 3 bases and 2 bases, in that order; junction bases with no gene match: 5. The germline gives CDR1 KGHSH, CDR2 LQKENI. The chain's CDR3 is CASSPGTVDTDTQYF. CDR3 nucleotide sequence: TGTGCCAGCTCACCCGGGACAGTAGACACAGATACGCAGTATTTT.

This clone was found once. The rearrangement links TRBV9 to TRBJ1-4; D uncertain. Germline CDR1 SGDLS, CDR2 YYNGEE. The V end lost 0 bases, the J end lost 2 bases, and 5 bases lay between the germline ends. The CDR3 loop spans 14 amino acids. CDR3 bases: TGTGCCAGCAGCGTAGGGCCTACTAATGAAAAACTGTTTTTT. Translation: CASSVGPTNEKLFF.

The genes are TRBV7-8 and TRBJ1-1; D is uncertain. Germline CDR1 is SGHVS and CDR2 is FQNEAQ. The V and J ends lost 1 base and 7 bases respectively, with 7 bases between them. CDR3 length equals 12 residues. The chain's CDR3 is CASSLGGDEAFF. The CDR3 DNA reads as TGTGCCAGCAGCTTAGGGGGAGATGAAGCTTTCTTT.

This clone appeared many times. This chain uses TRBV2 with TRBJ2-7; D not certain. The CDR3 covers 12 residues. The germline V and J ends were trimmed by 6 bases and 3 bases, with 9 bases remaining between them. CDR1 and CDR2 from the germline V gene are SNHLY and FYNNEI. DNA of the CDR3: TGTGCCAGCAGCAGGATGGACTACGAGCAGTACTTC. Its protein is CASSRMDYEQYF.

The chain joins TRBV27 to TRBJ2-3; the D gene is possibly TRBD1 (6 bases). The CDR3 totals 14 residues. The germline CDR1 and CDR2 sequences are MNHEY and SMNVEV (reference sequence). The V gene lost 6 bases and the J gene lost 1 base, with 11 bases spanning the gap. The chain's CDR3 is CASRQGTGTDTQYF. As DNA, the CDR3 is TGTGCCAGCAGACAGGGAACTGGCACAGATACGCAGTATTTT.

The chain employs TRBV5-1 and TRBJ1-4; 11 bases are shared with TRBD1. J lost 7 bases, V lost 4 bases, and 3 bases had no gene match. Germline assignment: CDR1 SGHRS and CDR2 YFSETQ. The CDR3 sequence is 14 residues long. The CDR3 coding sequence is TGCGCCAGCAGCGGAGGGACAGGGGGTGAAAAACTGTTTTTT. The encoded protein is CASSGGTGGEKLFF.

The chain carries TRBV3-1 (or the pseudogene TRBV3-2) and TRBJ1-2; TRBD1 aligns across 9 bases. V lost 1 base to trimming and J lost 5 bases; unmatched junction nucleotides: 2. The CDR3 sequence is 14 residues long. Germline CDR1 reads LGHDT; CDR2 reads YNNKEL (reference sequence). The CDR3 coding sequence is TGTGCCAGCAGCCAAGCAGGACAGGGGTATGGCTACACCTTC. Its protein product is CASSQAGQGYGYTF.

The V gene is TRBV18, the J gene TRBJ1-5, with D perhaps matching TRBD1 (6 bases). Germline-derived CDR1 and CDR2 are KGHSH and LQKENI. This CDR3 has 13 amino acids. Between the trimmed V and J ends, which lost 2 bases and 7 bases, there was a span of 9 bases. The CDR3, as DNA: TGTGCCAGCTCACCAGATACAGGGCAGCCCCAGCATTTT. This codes for CASSPDTGQPQHF.

The chain has TRBV6-2 or TRBV6-3 and TRBJ2-6; possible D gene TRBD2, 6 bases. This CDR3 is built from 18 residues. V was shortened by 1 base and J by 0 bases, with 13 bases between the two germline ends. Per germline, CDR1 MNHEY and CDR2 SVGEGT. CDR3 sequence reads: CASSYWRGPYSGANVLTF. The CDR3 region has the DNA TGTGCCAGCAGTTACTGGAGGGGACCCTACTCTGGGGCCAACGTCCTGACTTTC.

The rearrangement links TRBV2 to TRBJ2-1; the match to TRBD2 covers 13 bases. Trimming cost V 6 bases and J 9 bases; bases outside gene matches: 14. CDR3 length equals 17 residues. CDR1 and CDR2 from the germline V gene are SNHLY and FYNNEI. The CDR3 loop reads CASSLGSGLAGIAEQFF. CDR3 DNA sequence: TGTGCCAGCAGCCTAGGTTCGGGACTAGCGGGGATAGCTGAGCAGTTCTTC.

The gene calls are TRBV30 and TRBJ1-5, with TRBD1 identical over 10 bases. CDR3 length: 14 residues. The V gene's germline CDR1 is GTSNPN and CDR2 SVGIG (reference sequence). V lost 5 bases and J lost 2; bases outside the gene matches: 3. The CDR3 DNA sequence: TGTGCCTGGGGGACAGGGGATGGCAATCAGCCCCAGCATTTT. Its translation: CAWGTGDGNQPQHF.

The count of this clone is one. The CDR3 reads CASSQDNWGGQPQHF. CDR3 nucleotide sequence: TGCGCCAGCAGCCAAGATAACTGGGGGGGTCAGCCCCAGCATTTT. V and J are TRBV4-3 and TRBJ1-5; the D gene is possibly TRBD1 (5 bases). Germline values: CDR1 LGHNA, CDR2 YSLEER. CDR3 length equals 15 residues. Trimming removed 0 bases from V and 6 bases from J, with 12 bases in between.

The genes are TRBV9 and TRBJ2-1; possible D gene TRBD1, 5 bases. The CDR3 sequence is 16 residues long. V was clipped by 4 bases and J by 3 bases, with 17 bases between them. CDR1 is SGDLS, CDR2 YYNGEE, per germline. The CDR3 nucleotides are TGTGCCAGCAGCACTCAAGGCAGGGCTCACTACAATGAGCAGTTCTTC. Its translation: CASSTQGRAHYNEQFF.

V usage is TRBV2 and J usage is TRBJ2-7; 8 nucleotides align to TRBD2. The V and J ends lost 0 bases and 2 bases, in that order; junction bases with no gene match: 3. This CDR3 contains 15 residues. The germline V gene encodes CDR1 SNHLY and CDR2 FYNNEI. In nucleotides, the CDR3 is TGTGCCAGCAGTGAAGCTAGCGGGGTGGCCTACGAGCAGTACTTC. This gives the protein CASSEASGVAYEQYF.

On this clone itself: This sample also contains other DNA sequences that code for the same CDR3. V gene TRBV5-4 combines with J gene TRBJ2-1; 10 bases line up with TRBD2. This CDR3 has 14 residues. V shed 4 bases and J 6 bases; nucleotides not matched to a gene: 4. Germline V gene lookup returns CDR1 SGHNT and CDR2 YYREEE (reference sequence). CDR3 residues: CASSLAGVFNEQFF. DNA of the CDR3: TGTGCCAGCAGCCTAGCGGGAGTTTTCAATGAGCAGTTCTTC. The full variable domain, with the rest looked up from reference TRBV5-4 and TRBJ2-1, is ETGVTQSPTHLIKTRGQQVTLRCSSQSGHNTVSWYQQALGQGPQFIFQYYREEENGRGNFPPRFSGLQFPNYSSELNVNALELDDSALYLCASSLAGVFNEQFFGPGTRLTVL.

V and J are TRBV7-9 and TRBJ1-2; 10 positions agree with TRBD1. This CDR3 is built from 16 residues. Germline trimming cut 4 bases from V and 4 bases from J; bases unmatched to any gene: 9. CDR1 and CDR2 from the germline V gene are SEHNR and FQNEAQ (reference sequence). CDR3 sequence: CASSSGGTGVIYGYTF. CDR3 coding DNA: TGTGCCAGCAGCTCGGGAGGGACAGGGGTTATCTATGGCTACACCTTC.

CDR3 sequence (DNA): TGTGCCACCTCCGGGACTGAACGACTAGGGGAGCAGTTCTTC. This gives the protein CATSGTERLGEQFF. The V gene is TRBV10-3, the J gene TRBJ2-1, with D perhaps TRBD2 (6 bases). The ends were cut back, 10 bases at V and 10 bases at J, with 23 bases in the middle. CDR1 ENHRY and CDR2 SYGVKD come from the germline V gene. This CDR3 spans 14 amino acids.

The V gene is TRBV5-1, the J gene TRBJ2-7; 9 bases line up with TRBD2. The germline V gene encodes CDR1 SGHRS and CDR2 YFSETQ. Germline trimming cut 0 bases from V and 6 bases from J; bases unmatched to any gene: 7. This CDR3 has 15 residues. The CDR3 loop is CASSLEGTSLGEQYF. CDR3 in DNA: TGCGCCAGCAGCTTGGAAGGGACTAGCTTAGGCGAGCAGTACTTC.

The genes are TRBV2 and TRBJ1-6, with TRBD1 matching over 9 bases. The germline gives CDR1 SNHLY, CDR2 FYNNEI. Trimming cost V 0 bases and J 11 bases; bases outside gene matches: 8. The CDR3 consists of 16 residues. In DNA, the CDR3 is TGTGCCAGCAGTGAAGCTTCAGGGACAGGGACTCCACCCCTCCACTTT. It is translated as CASSEASGTGTPPLHF.

The V call is TRBV28, the J call TRBJ1-6; TRBD1 matches 10 bases. The CDR3 runs 16 residues. Unmatched junction bases numbered 9, after V lost 4 bases and J lost 9 bases. Germline CDR1 is MDHEN and CDR2 is SYDVKM. In DNA form, the CDR3 reads TGTGCCAGCAGTTCTCAGAGGACAGGGGGAACTTCACCCCTCCACTTT. Protein product: CASSSQRTGGTSPLHF.

V is TRBV15 and J is TRBJ2-2; the D gene is possibly TRBD2 (5 bases). Trimming removed 7 bases at V and 1 base at J, with 7 bases between. CDR1 is LNHNV and CDR2 is YYDKDF in the germline V gene (reference sequence). The CDR3 has 13 amino acids. The CDR3, as DNA: TGTGCCACCACACTAGGGAACACCGGGGAGCTGTTTTTT. Its translation: CATTLGNTGELFF.

The chain is built from TRBV5-1 and TRBJ2-1; 10 nucleotides align to TRBD2. This CDR3 spans 15 amino acids. The trim removed 3 bases at V and 5 bases at J, leaving 5 bases unmatched. The germline CDR1 and CDR2 sequences are SGHRS and YFSETQ. CDR3 sequence reads: CASSSGTSVNNEQFF. The DNA for the CDR3 is TGCGCCAGCAGCTCCGGGACTAGCGTGAACAATGAGCAGTTCTTC.

The chain links TRBV28 to TRBJ2-6; a weak D match, TRBD1 (5 bases). The length of the CDR3 is 15 residues. V lost 6 bases, J lost 4 bases, and 13 bases lay in between. Germline V gene data show CDR1 as MDHEN and CDR2 as SYDVKM. The CDR3 spells CASSQQGTGANVLTF. CDR3 nucleotide sequence: TGTGCCAGCAGCCAGCAGGGCACCGGGGCCAACGTCCTGACTTTC.

This clone was counted a few times. V and J are TRBV2 and TRBJ1-1, with D hard to call. Germline V gene sequence: CDR1 SNHLY, CDR2 FYNNEI. This CDR3 has 15 amino acids. The V and J ends lost 2 bases and 1 base respectively, with 11 bases between them. This CDR3 is CASSESEGSNTEAFF. In DNA, the CDR3 is TGTGCCAGCAGTGAATCCGAGGGATCGAACACTGAAGCTTTCTTT.

This rearrangement joins TRBV19 to TRBJ2-1; 10 bases agree with TRBD2. After removal of 4 bases from V and 7 bases from J, the junction contained 7 bases not matched to a gene. Germline V gene sequence: CDR1 LNHDA, CDR2 SQIVND (reference sequence). The CDR3 covers 15 residues. DNA for the CDR3: TGTGCCAGTAGTAAGCGGGAGGGACCGGGGAATGAGCAGTTCTTC. Encoded protein: CASSKREGPGNEQFF.

The CDR3 loop is CASSLFDSTSTDTQYF. CDR3 coding DNA: TGTGCCAGCAGTTTATTCGACAGTACTAGCACAGATACGCAGTATTTT. The chain is built from TRBV27 and TRBJ2-3; D might be TRBD1 (5 bases). This CDR3 comprises 16 residues. The V end was cut by 1 base, the J end by 0 bases, with 11 bases between. Looked up from germline, CDR1 is MNHEY and CDR2 is SMNVEV (reference sequence).

This chain joins TRBV12-3 or TRBV12-4 and TRBJ1-2; D gene unclear. This CDR3 has 13 residues. The ends were cut back, 4 bases at V and 4 bases at J, with 10 bases in the middle. CDR3 sequence reads: CASSWARLYGYTF. CDR3 in DNA: TGTGCCAGCAGTTGGGCCCGCCTCTATGGCTACACCTTC.

The V and J genes are TRBV28 and TRBJ2-1, with 15 nucleotides matching TRBD2. CDR3 length: 17 residues. Germline V gives CDR1 MDHEN, CDR2 SYDVKM. V lost 6 bases, J lost 9 bases, and 12 bases stayed unmatched. DNA of the CDR3: TGTGCCAGCAGCACTTACGGGACTAGCGGGAGGTGGCTTGAGCAGTTCTTC. It codes for CASSTYGTSGRWLEQFF.